What follows describes a single T cell receptor beta chain. Participants spanned ages about 18 to 90 years and resided in roughly 22 US areas. Clinical histories supplied by participants themselves formed the basis of cohort assignment. A case of COVID-19 had been met by exposed participants within 2 weeks before study entry. The sample is drawn from a study of blood T cell repertoires in COVID-19. Study background: PBMCs, B-cell-depleted T cells, or T cells were the source of the cDNA or gDNA that made up the material.

Using immunoSEQ multiplex PCR, the repertoire was profiled, and TCRdb retains in-frame clones only, with some absent. The top ten hold 3.7% of the sample, which has over 200,000 clones, 88% seen once. This sequence was found in a woman aged 25-40 years who had been exposed to COVID-19. Sequencing input: PBMCs or T cells enriched from blood (not recorded which).

The CDR3 bases are TGTGCCAGCAGCTCCCCGATATGGACTAGCGGGATGTACCAAGAGACCCAGTACTTC. Protein: CASSSPIWTSGMYQETQYF. The V and J genes are TRBV7-9 and TRBJ2-5; 12 bases fit TRBD2. Germline-derived CDR1 and CDR2 are SEHNR and FQNEAQ (reference sequence). The V gene end was trimmed by 4 bases and the J gene end by 0 bases; junction bases not matched to a gene: 12. This CDR3 spans 19 amino acids.